A selection of T cell receptor beta chains follows, all from one sample in a study of T and B cells in COVID-19 patients. TCRdb used MiXCR to reprocess the multiplex PCR reads, holding one entry per CDR3 protein. This table holds about 22,000 distinct CDR3 sequences, 29% found once. The sequencing input was blood. The receptors stem from a human donor who had recovered from COVID-19. Both conserved end residues are part of each CDR3. Each record gives: V gene, clone size, J gene, D gene, CDR3 DNA, CDR3 protein. D genes are given only for firm matches. The size of a clone is reported for some rows only, either as once, few or many, or as a class for expanded clones.

TRBV18,-,TRBJ2-1,-,TGTGCCAGCTCACCCGGTGGGGCCAACAATGAGCAGTTCTTC,CASSPGGANNEQFF
TRBV10-3,-,TRBJ2-2,TRBD2,TGTGCCATCAGTGAGTGGGATAGCGGGGGCCCTAACACCGGGGAGCTGTTTTTT,CAISEWDSGGPNTGELFF
TRBV19,few,TRBJ2-5,-,TGTGCCAGTAGTTCCTCCCCGAGCGGCCACCAAGAGACCCAGTACTTC,CASSSSPSGHQETQYF
TRBV13,medium-sized,TRBJ2-7,-,TGTGCCAGCAGCTTAGGCCGTGGTGGTTACGAGCAGTACTTC,CASSLGRGGYEQYF
TRBV6-2/TRBV6-3,-,TRBJ2-5,TRBD1,TGTGCCAGCAGTCAATATTTCGGACAGGGGGCGATGGAGACCCAGTACTTC,CASSQYFGQGAMETQYF
TRBV15,-,TRBJ1-1,-,TGTGCCACCAGCAGAGTAAAAAACACTGAAGCTTTCTTT,CATSRVKNTEAFF
TRBV12-3/TRBV12-4,many,TRBJ2-2,-,TGTGCCAGCACCACCGCCGTCGGACCCACCGGGGAGCTGTTTTTT,CASTTAVGPTGELFF
TRBV30,-,TRBJ2-7,-,TGTGCCTGGGGGAGGGGGGGCTCCTACGAGCAGTACTTC,CAWGRGGSYEQYF
TRBV6-1,few,TRBJ1-1,TRBD1,TGTGCCAGCAACCCTGACAGGGGAGCTGAAGCTTTCTTT,CASNPDRGAEAFF
TRBV6-5,-,TRBJ1-1,-,TGTGCCAGCACCCTGTCTGGGGGACCTGAAGCTTTCTTT,CASTLSGGPEAFF
TRBV5-1,-,TRBJ1-2,-,TGCGCCAGCAGCTCGGCCGGACAAACCTATGGCTACACCTTC,CASSSAGQTYGYTF